The 15 T cell receptor beta chains below come from one sample, sequenced in a study of beta chain features in type 1 diabetes. Reverse transcription of all isolated RNA meant that expressed TCRB transcripts were sequenced. Clones were sequenced by immunoSEQ multiplex PCR, and TCRdb holds only the in-frame ones, with some missing. In the table there are 200,000 to 250,000 clones, approximately 10% of which are singletons. Sequencing input: central memory CD4+ T cells from blood. The receptors originated from a man between 18 and 29 years old in good health.

The table lists this clone with many counts. CDR3 amino acids: CASSISRVVNEQFF. The CDR3 DNA reads TGTGCCAGTAGTATCTCCAGGGTAGTCAATGAGCAGTTCTTC. V gene TRBV19 combines with J gene TRBJ2-1; D is perhaps TRBD1 (5 bases). Germline loops: CDR1 LNHDA, CDR2 SQIVND (reference sequence). The CDR3 sequence is 14 residues long. The V gene lost 3 bases and the J gene lost 6 bases, with 12 bases spanning the gap. The whole variable domain, remainder taken from reference TRBV19 and TRBJ2-1, is DGGITQSPKYLFRKEGQNVTLSCEQNLNHDAMYWYRQDPGQGLRLIYYSQIVNDFQKGDIAEGYSVSREKKESFPLTVTSAQKNPTAFYLCASSISRVVNEQFFGPGTRLTVL.

This clone was observed a few times. The chain combines TRBV11-2 with TRBJ2-7; TRBD1 matches 9 bases. CDR1 and CDR2 from the germline V gene are SGHAT and FQNNGV. V was clipped by 6 bases and J by 5 bases; unmatched bases: 2. This CDR3 has 12 residues. As DNA, the CDR3 is TGTGCCAGCAGGGGACAGGGCCACGAGCAGTACTTC. Protein: CASRGQGHEQYF.

This clone was recorded a few times. V usage is TRBV19 and J usage is TRBJ1-5; no reliable D call. Germline assignment: CDR1 LNHDA and CDR2 SQIVND (reference sequence). This CDR3 comprises 15 residues. Trimming removed 7 bases from V and 3 bases from J, with 16 bases in between. Here the CDR3 DNA reads TGTGCCAGTAACCCCCCCGATTGGGTCAATCAGCCCCAGCATTTT. Translated, it gives CASNPPDWVNQPQHF. Full variable domain (rest looked up from reference TRBV19 and TRBJ1-5): DGGITQSPKYLFRKEGQNVTLSCEQNLNHDAMYWYRQDPGQGLRLIYYSQIVNDFQKGDIAEGYSVSREKKESFPLTVTSAQKNPTAFYLCASNPPDWVNQPQHFGDGTRLSIL.

V gene TRBV5-1 combines with J gene TRBJ1-1; a possible D gene is TRBD1 (6 bases). Trimming removed 4 bases at V and 3 bases at J, with 13 bases between. The CDR3 length is 14 residues. CDR1 is SGHRS and CDR2 is YFSETQ in the germline V gene. CDR3 protein: CASSPNAGDTEAFF. CDR3 in DNA: TGCGCCAGCAGCCCAAACGCAGGGGACACTGAAGCTTTCTTT.

In its sample, this clone was seen many times. One end of the junction does not line up with germline, which may come from a read error. This chain connects TRBV7-7 to TRBJ2-1, with 8 bases matching TRBD2. Per germline, CDR1 SSHAT and CDR2 FNYEAQ (reference sequence). The CDR3 sequence is 15 residues long. The CDR3 spells CASSLTGGPYNEQFF. The CDR3 DNA reads TGTGCTAGCAGCTTGACGGGAGGGCCCTACAATGAGCAGTTCTTC.

This clone turned up a few times. The rearrangement joins TRBV5-1 to TRBJ2-5; the D is unclear. This CDR3 is 13 amino acids long. Germline V CDR1 and CDR2: SGHRS, YFSETQ. Trimming pared 4 bases from V and 0 bases from J, leaving 7 bases between. CDR3 sequence reads: CASSPLHQETQYF. The DNA for the CDR3 is TGCGCCAGCAGCCCCCTCCACCAAGAGACCCAGTACTTC.

Comments on this clone: At the DNA level, this CDR3 is encoded by other sequences in the same sample as well. V gene TRBV7-9 combines with J gene TRBJ2-1; D call uncertain. Germline V gene lookup returns CDR1 SEHNR and CDR2 FQNEAQ (reference sequence). The V and J ends lost 4 bases and 7 bases respectively, with 5 bases between them. The CDR3 contains 11 residues. CDR3 in amino acids: CASSSGNEQFF. The CDR3 DNA sequence: TGTGCCAGCAGCTCCGGTAATGAGCAGTTCTTC.

This clone was seen a handful of times. The V and J genes are TRBV30 and TRBJ2-2; 7 nucleotides line up with TRBD2. Germline CDR1 is GTSNPN and CDR2 is SVGIG (reference sequence). J lost 5 bases, V lost 2 bases, and 11 bases had no gene match. The CDR3 is 16 residues long. DNA of the CDR3: TGTGCCTGGAGTCCCCGGACTAGAGGAGGTACCGGGGAGCTGTTTTTT. Its protein is CAWSPRTRGGTGELFF.

This chain connects TRBV9 to TRBJ2-5; D gene uncertain. Germline V gene data show CDR1 as SGDLS and CDR2 as YYNGEE. CDR3 length equals 13 residues. V was cut by 0 bases and J by 2 bases, with 5 bases left in between. CDR3 amino acids: CASSVAGQETQYF. In DNA form, the CDR3 reads TGTGCCAGCAGCGTAGCAGGTCAAGAGACCCAGTACTTC.

This clone came up a few times. V gene TRBV5-1 combines with J gene TRBJ2-1, with no clear D. Germline values: CDR1 SGHRS, CDR2 YFSETQ. The CDR3 has 15 residues. Trimming took off 6 bases at V and 1 base at J, with 14 bases between the two ends. The CDR3 spells CASTQDPASYNEQFF. The CDR3 nucleotides read TGCGCCAGCACCCAAGATCCAGCTTCCTACAATGAGCAGTTCTTC.

This clone occurred a few times. This sequence joins TRBV30 and TRBJ2-7, with 7 bases fitting TRBD2. After removal of 4 bases from V and 6 bases from J, the junction contained 18 bases not matched to a gene. The germline V gene has CDR1 GTSNPN and CDR2 SVGIG (reference sequence). This CDR3 is built from 16 residues. CDR3 loop: CAWKGGGSKNWAEQYF. The DNA of the CDR3 is TGTGCCTGGAAAGGAGGCGGGAGCAAAAACTGGGCCGAGCAGTACTTC.

This clone was counted a few times. This rearrangement joins TRBV6-5 to TRBJ2-1; 11 positions agree with TRBD1. In germline, CDR1 is MNHEY, CDR2 SVGAGI. This CDR3 is built from 16 residues. Germline trimming cut 4 bases from V and 5 bases from J; bases unmatched to any gene: 7. The chain's CDR3 is CASSSYRDRGNNEQFF. CDR3 bases: TGTGCCAGCAGTTCGTACCGGGACAGGGGGAACAATGAGCAGTTCTTC.

The table lists this clone with a few counts. The rearrangement links TRBV19 to TRBJ1-2; D ambiguous. Trimming removed 0 bases at V and 4 bases at J, with 3 bases between. Germline CDR1 reads LNHDA; CDR2 reads SQIVND (reference sequence). This CDR3 region has 12 residues. The CDR3 here is CASSIDRYGYTF. As DNA, the CDR3 is TGTGCCAGTAGTATAGACCGCTATGGCTACACCTTC.

This clone appeared a few times. The V gene is TRBV10-3, the J gene TRBJ2-7; D ambiguous. In germline, CDR1 is ENHRY, CDR2 SYGVKD. Trimming left V 4 bases short and J 3 bases short, with 7 bases between. The CDR3 runs 12 residues. Here the CDR3 DNA reads TGTGCCATCAGTGGTACTGGCTACGAGCAGTACTTC. Translating it yields CAISGTGYEQYF.

The V and J genes are TRBV5-1 and TRBJ1-1; the match to TRBD1 covers 8 bases. CDR3 size: 15 residues. Germline-derived CDR1 and CDR2 are SGHRS and YFSETQ. Unmatched junction bases numbered 9, after V lost 4 bases and J lost 4 bases. CDR3 in DNA: TGCGCCAGCAGCCCTAGGACAGGGCTAATCACTGAAGCTTTCTTT. It yields the protein CASSPRTGLITEAFF.